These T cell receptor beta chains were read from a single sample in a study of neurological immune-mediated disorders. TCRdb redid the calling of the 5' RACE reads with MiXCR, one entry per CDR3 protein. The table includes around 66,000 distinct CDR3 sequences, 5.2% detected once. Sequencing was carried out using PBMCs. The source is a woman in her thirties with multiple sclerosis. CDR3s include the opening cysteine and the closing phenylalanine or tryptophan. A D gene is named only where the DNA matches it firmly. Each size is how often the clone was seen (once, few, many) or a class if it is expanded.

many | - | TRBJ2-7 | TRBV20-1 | CSARVSPVDEQYF | TGCAGTGCTAGGGTGTCCCCTGTGGACGAGCAGTACTTC
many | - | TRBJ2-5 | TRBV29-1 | CSVQGGRLQETQYF | TGCAGCGTGCAAGGGGGACGGTTACAAGAGACCCAGTACTTC
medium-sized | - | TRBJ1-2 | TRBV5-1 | CASSPGPNYGYTF | TGCGCCAGCAGCCCGGGGCCCAACTATGGCTACACCTTC
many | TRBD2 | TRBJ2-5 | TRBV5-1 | CASSLAASSGAQETQYF | TGCGCCAGCAGCTTGGCCGCGTCTAGCGGGGCCCAAGAGACCCAGTACTTC
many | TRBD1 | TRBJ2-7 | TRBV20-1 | CSGSGLRGLDEQYF | TGCAGTGGGTCTGGCCTCAGGGGGTTGGACGAGCAGTACTTC
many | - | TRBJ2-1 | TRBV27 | CASSLDSGVNNEQFF | TGTGCCAGCAGCTTGGATTCGGGGGTAAACAATGAGCAGTTCTTC
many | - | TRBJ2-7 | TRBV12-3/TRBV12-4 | CASSIDSFYEQYF | TGTGCCAGCAGTATTGACAGTTTCTACGAGCAGTACTTC
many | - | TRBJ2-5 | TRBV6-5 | CASSYSPKAGQETQYF | TGTGCCAGCAGTTACTCCCCCAAGGCGGGGCAAGAGACCCAGTACTTC
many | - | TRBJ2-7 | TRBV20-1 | CSAREPSREQYF | TGCAGTGCTAGAGAACCGTCGAGGGAGCAGTACTTC
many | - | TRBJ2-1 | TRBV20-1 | CSAPLGNEQFF | TGCAGTGCACCCTTGGGGAATGAGCAGTTCTTC
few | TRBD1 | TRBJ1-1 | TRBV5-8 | CASNQGQGNTEAFF | TGTGCCAGCAACCAGGGACAGGGGAACACTGAAGCTTTCTTT
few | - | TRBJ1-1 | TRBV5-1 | CASSLEVRGNTEAFF | TGCGCCAGCAGCTTGGAAGTCAGGGGGAACACTGAAGCTTTCTTT
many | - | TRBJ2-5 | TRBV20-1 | CSATYGVQETQYF | TGCAGTGCCACGTATGGCGTCCAAGAGACCCAGTACTTC
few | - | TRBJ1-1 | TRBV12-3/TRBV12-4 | CASSNGPAKGF | TGTGCCAGCAGTAACGGGCCGGCCAAGGGTTTT
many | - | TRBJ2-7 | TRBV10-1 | CASSDGGGSYEQYF | TGCGCCAGCAGTGATGGGGGTGGCTCCTACGAGCAGTACTTC
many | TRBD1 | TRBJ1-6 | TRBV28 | CASTPGTGGRPLHF | TGTGCCAGCACCCCCGGGACAGGTGGCCGACCCCTCCACTTT
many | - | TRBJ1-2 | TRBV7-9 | CASSLDTGYGYTF | TGTGCCAGCAGCTTAGATACAGGGTATGGCTACACCTTC
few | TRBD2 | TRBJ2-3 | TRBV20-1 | CSARDWAGGPDTQYF | TGCAGTGCTAGAGATTGGGCGGGGGGGCCAGATACGCAGTATTTT
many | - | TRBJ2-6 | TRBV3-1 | CASSQDGTNSGANVLTF | TGTGCCAGCAGCCAAGATGGGACAAACTCTGGGGCCAACGTCCTGACTTTC
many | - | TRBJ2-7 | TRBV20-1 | CSAGRGSRYEQYF | TGCAGTGCGGGGCGTGGCAGCCGCTACGAGCAGTACTTC